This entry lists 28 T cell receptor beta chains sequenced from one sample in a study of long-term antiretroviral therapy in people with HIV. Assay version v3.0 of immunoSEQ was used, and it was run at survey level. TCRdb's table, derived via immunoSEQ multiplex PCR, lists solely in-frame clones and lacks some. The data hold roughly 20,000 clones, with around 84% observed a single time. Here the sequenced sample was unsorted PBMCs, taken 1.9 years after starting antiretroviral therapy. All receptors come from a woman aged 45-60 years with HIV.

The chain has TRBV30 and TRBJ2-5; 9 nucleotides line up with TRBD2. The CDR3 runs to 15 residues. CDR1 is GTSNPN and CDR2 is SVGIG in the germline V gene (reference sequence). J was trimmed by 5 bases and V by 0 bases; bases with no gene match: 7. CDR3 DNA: TGTGCCTGGAGTGTACCGGGGACTAGCCCGGAGACCCAGTACTTC. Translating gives CAWSVPGTSPETQYF.

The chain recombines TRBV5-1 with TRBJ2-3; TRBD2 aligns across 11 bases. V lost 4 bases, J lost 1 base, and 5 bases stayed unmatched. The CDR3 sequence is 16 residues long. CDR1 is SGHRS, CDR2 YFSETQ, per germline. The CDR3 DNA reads TGCGCCAGCAGCCTCCTGACTAGCGGGGGCACAGATACGCAGTATTTT. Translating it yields CASSLLTSGGTDTQYF.

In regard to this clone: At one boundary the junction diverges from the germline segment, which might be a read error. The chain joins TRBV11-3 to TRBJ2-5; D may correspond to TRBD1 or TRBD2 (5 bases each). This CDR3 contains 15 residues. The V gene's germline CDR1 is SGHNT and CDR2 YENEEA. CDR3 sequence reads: CASSLEGTGKETQYF. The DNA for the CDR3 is TGTGCCAGCAGCCTAGAGGGGACCGGAAAAGAGACCCAGTACTTC.

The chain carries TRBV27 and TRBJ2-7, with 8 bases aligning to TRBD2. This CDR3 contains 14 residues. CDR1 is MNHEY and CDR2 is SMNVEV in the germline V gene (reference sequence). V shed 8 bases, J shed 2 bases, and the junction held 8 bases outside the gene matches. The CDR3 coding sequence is TGTGCCAGCGGCAATAGCGGGGTCCCCTACGAGCAGTACTTC. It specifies CASGNSGVPYEQYF.

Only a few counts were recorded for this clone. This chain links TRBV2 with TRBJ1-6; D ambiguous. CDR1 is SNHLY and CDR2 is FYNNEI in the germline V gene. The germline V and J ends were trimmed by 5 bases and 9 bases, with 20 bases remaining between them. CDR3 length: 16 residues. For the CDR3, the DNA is TGTGCCAGCAGTCCCCAACCTCGATCCCCAAGTTCACCCCTCCACTTT. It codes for CASSPQPRSPSSPLHF.

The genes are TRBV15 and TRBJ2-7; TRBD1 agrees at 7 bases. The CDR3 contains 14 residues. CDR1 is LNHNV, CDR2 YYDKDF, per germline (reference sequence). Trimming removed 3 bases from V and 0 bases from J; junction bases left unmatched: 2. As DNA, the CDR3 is TGTGCCACCAGCAGGGACAGGAGCTCCTACGAGCAGTACTTC. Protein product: CATSRDRSSYEQYF.

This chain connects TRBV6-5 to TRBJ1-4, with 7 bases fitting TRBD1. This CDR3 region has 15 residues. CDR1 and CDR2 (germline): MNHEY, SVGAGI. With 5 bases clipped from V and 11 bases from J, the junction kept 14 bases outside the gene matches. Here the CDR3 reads CASSPSRGQATKLFF. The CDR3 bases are TGTGCCAGCAGTCCATCGCGAGGACAGGCCACCAAACTGTTTTTT.

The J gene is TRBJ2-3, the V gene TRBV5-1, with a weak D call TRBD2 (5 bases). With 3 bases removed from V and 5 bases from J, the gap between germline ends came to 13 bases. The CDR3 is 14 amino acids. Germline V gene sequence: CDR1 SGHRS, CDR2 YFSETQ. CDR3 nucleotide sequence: TGCGCCAGCAGCTCCCCTTTGGACTTAGATACGCAGTATTTT. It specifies CASSSPLDLDTQYF.

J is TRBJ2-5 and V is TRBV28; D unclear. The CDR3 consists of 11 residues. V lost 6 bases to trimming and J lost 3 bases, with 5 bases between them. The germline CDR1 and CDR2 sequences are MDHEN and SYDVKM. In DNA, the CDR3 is TGTGCCAGCAGAAAAGAAGAGACCCAGTACTTC. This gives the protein CASRKEETQYF. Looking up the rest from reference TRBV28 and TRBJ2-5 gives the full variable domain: DVKVTQSSRYLVKRTGEKVFLECVQDMDHENMFWYRQDPGLGLRLIYFSYDVKMKEKGDIPEGYSVSREKKERFSLILESASTNQTSMYLCASRKEETQYFGPGTRLLVL.

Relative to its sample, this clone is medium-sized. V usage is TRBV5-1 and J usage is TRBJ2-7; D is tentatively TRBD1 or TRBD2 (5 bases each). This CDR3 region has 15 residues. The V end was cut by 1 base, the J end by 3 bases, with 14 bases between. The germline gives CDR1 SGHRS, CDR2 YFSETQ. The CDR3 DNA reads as TGCGCCAGCAGCTTGTCCCTGGGGGTCTTCTACGAGCAGTACTTC. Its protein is CASSLSLGVFYEQYF.

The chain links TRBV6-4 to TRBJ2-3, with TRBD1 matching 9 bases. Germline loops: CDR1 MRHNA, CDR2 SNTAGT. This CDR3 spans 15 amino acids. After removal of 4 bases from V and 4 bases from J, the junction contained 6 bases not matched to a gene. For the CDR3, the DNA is TGTGCCAGCAGTGCCGGGACAGGGAGGGCAGATACGCAGTATTTT. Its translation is CASSAGTGRADTQYF.

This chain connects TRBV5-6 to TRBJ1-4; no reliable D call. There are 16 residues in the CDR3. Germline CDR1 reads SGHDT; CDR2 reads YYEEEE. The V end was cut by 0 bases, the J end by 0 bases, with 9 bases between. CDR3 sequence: CASSLGEGATNEKLFF. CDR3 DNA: TGTGCCAGCAGCTTGGGAGAGGGTGCAACTAATGAAAAACTGTTTTTT.

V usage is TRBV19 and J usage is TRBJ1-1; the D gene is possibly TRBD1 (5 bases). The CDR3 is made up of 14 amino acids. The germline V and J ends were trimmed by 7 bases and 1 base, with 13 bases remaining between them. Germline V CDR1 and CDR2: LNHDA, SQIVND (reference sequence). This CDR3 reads CASKEGASNTEAFF. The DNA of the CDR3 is TGTGCCAGTAAAGAAGGGGCTTCGAACACTGAAGCTTTCTTT.

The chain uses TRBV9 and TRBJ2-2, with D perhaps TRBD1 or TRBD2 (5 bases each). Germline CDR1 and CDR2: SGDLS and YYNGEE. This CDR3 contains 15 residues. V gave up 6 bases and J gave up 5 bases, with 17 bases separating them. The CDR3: CASTQGTRGTGELFF. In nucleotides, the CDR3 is TGTGCCAGCACCCAAGGGACCCGCGGGACCGGGGAGCTGTTTTTT.

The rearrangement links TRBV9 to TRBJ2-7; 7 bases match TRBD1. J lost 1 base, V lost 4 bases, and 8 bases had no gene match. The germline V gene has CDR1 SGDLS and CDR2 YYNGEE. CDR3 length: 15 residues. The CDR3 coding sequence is TGTGCCAGCAGCCCTCGCCCGGACAGGTCCTACGAGCAGTACTTC. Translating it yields CASSPRPDRSYEQYF.

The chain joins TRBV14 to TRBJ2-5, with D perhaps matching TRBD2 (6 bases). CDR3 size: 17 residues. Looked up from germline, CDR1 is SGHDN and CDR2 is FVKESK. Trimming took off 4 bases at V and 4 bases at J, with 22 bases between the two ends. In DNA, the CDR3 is TGTGCCAGCAGCCGCCGATTCCGGGACCTCGGGGGAGAGACCCAGTACTTC. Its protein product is CASSRRFRDLGGETQYF.

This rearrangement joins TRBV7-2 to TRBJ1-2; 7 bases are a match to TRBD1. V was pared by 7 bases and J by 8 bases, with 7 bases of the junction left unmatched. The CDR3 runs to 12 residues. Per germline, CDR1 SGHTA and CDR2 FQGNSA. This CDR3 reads CASNARTGGYTF. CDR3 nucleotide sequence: TGTGCCAGCAACGCGCGGACAGGAGGCTACACCTTC.

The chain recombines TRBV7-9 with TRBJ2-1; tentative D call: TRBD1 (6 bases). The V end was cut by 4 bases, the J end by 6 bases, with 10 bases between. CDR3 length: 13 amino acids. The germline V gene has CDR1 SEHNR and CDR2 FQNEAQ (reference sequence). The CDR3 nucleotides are TGTGCCAGCAGCTCCACAGGGTTCAATGAGCAGTTCTTC. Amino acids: CASSSTGFNEQFF.

The CDR3 protein is CASSLPGELFF. DNA for the CDR3: TGCGCCAGCAGCTTGCCCGGGGAGCTGTTTTTT. The chain employs TRBV5-1 and TRBJ2-2; D is unclear. The CDR3 is made up of 11 amino acids. Germline-derived CDR1 and CDR2 are SGHRS and YFSETQ. V was cut by 1 base and J by 6 bases, with 1 base left in between. Together with reference TRBV5-1 and TRBJ2-2, the CDR3 gives the full variable domain: KAGVTQTPRYLIKTRGQQVTLSCSPISGHRSVSWYQQTPGQGLQFLFEYFSETQRNKGNFPGRFSGRQFSNSRSEMNVSTLELGDSALYLCASSLPGELFFGEGSRLTVL.

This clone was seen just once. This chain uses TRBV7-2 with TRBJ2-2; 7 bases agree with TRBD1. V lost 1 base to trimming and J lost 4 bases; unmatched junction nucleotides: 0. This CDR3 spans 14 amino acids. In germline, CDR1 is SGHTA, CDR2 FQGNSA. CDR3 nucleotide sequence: TGTGCCAGCAGCTTAGACAGGGGCACCGGGGAGCTGTTTTTT. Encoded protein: CASSLDRGTGELFF.

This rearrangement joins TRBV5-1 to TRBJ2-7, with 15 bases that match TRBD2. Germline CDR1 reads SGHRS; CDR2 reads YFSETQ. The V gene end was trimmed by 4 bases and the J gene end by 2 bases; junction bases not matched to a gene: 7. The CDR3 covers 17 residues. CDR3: CASSPGLAGGSPYEQYF. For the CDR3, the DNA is TGCGCCAGCAGCCCTGGACTAGCGGGGGGGTCTCCCTACGAGCAGTACTTC.

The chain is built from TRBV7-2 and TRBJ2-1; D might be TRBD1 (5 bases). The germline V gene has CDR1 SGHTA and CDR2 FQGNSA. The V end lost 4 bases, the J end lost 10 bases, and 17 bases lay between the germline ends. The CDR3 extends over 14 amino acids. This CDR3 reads CASSSTWTLQEQFF. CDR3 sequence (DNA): TGTGCCAGCAGCTCGACCTGGACATTACAGGAGCAGTTCTTC.

CDR3 amino acids: CSVEVQGTETQYF. CDR3 DNA sequence: TGCAGCGTTGAAGTGCAGGGTACCGAGACCCAGTACTTC. V and J are TRBV29-1 and TRBJ2-5, with D perhaps TRBD1 (5 bases). With 1 base removed from V and 5 bases from J, the gap between germline ends came to 11 bases. The CDR3 is 13 amino acids. CDR1 and CDR2 from the germline V gene are SQVTM and ANQGSEA.

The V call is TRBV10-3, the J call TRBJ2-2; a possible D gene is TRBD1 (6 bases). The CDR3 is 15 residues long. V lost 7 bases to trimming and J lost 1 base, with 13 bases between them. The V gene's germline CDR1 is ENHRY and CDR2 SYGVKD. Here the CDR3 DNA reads TGTGCCATCACCTCGACAGGAGTGAACACCGGGGAGCTGTTTTTT. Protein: CAITSTGVNTGELFF.

The CDR3, as DNA: TGTGCCAGCAGCCAACCCGACAGGGAGGTAGATACGCAGTATTTT. This codes for CASSQPDREVDTQYF. The chain uses TRBV2 and TRBJ2-3, with D perhaps matching TRBD1 (7 bases). Per germline, CDR1 SNHLY and CDR2 FYNNEI. The CDR3 consists of 15 residues. The ends were cut back, 6 bases at V and 5 bases at J, with 18 bases in the middle.

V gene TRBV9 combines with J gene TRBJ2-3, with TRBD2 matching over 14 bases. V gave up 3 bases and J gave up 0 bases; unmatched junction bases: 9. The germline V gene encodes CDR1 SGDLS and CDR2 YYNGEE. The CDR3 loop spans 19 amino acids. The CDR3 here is CASSAPGLAGAYSTDTQYF. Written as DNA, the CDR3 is TGTGCCAGCAGCGCGCCGGGACTAGCGGGGGCCTATAGCACAGATACGCAGTATTTT.

CDR3 in amino acids: CASSMGGSYNEQFF. The CDR3 nucleotides read TGTGCCAGTAGTATGGGGGGGTCCTACAATGAGCAGTTCTTC. The chain is built from TRBV19 and TRBJ2-1; 7 bases are a match to TRBD2. Germline CDR1 reads LNHDA; CDR2 reads SQIVND (reference sequence). The length of the CDR3 is 14 residues. V lost 3 bases, J lost 1 base, and 0 bases stayed unmatched.

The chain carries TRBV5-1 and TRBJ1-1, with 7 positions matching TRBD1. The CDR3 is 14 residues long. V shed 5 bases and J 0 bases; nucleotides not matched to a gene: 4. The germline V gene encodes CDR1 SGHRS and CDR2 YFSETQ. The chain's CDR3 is CASSQDRMNTEAFF. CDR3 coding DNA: TGCGCCAGCAGTCAGGACAGGATGAACACTGAAGCTTTCTTT.